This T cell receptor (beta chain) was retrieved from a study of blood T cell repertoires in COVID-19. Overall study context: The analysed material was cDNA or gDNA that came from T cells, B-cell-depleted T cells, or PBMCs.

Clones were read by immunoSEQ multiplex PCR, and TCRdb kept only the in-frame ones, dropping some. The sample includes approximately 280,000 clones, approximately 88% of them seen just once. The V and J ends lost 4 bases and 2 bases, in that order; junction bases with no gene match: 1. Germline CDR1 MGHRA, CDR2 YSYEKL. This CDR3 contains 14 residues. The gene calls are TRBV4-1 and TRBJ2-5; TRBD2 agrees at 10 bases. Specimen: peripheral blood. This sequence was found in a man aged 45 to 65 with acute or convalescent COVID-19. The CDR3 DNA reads TGCGCCAGCAGCCTAGCGGGGGGTCAAGAGACCCAGTACTTC. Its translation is CASSLAGGQETQYF.